This TCR beta chain was retrieved from a study of vaccination and CD4 T cells after COVID-19. At the level of the study: The BNT162b2 or mRNA-1273 vaccine was given to participants in two doses. The authors exposed cells to overlapping spike peptides derived from SARS-CoV-2, HCoV-NL63, HCoV-OC43 and HCoV-229E. Post-vaccine specimens were obtained a median about 69 days after dose two (range 14 to 241). Study-wide results and caveats: Spike mono-reactivity was shown by 304 of 307 vaccine-specific clones in convalescent patients.

As for this clonotype: Its target is not known.

The Oncomine TCR Beta short-read assay was applied to DNA of cultured CD4+ T cells. One entry per CDR3 protein, called by TCRdb with MiXCR from the PCR reads. The data show 10,000 to 13,000 distinct CDR3 sequences, approximately 49% seen once. The germline gives CDR1 KGHSH, CDR2 LQKENI. The CDR3 extends over 14 amino acids. Trimming took 1 base from V and 0 from J, leaving 7 bases between them. Treatment here: roughly ten-day PBMC culture with coronavirus spike peptide pools or control peptides (ViraFEST assay). The sample was CD4+ T cells from blood, cultured in vitro. The chain combines TRBV18 with TRBJ2-7; D remains ambiguous. This TCR derives from a human donor who had recovered from COVID-19. This CDR3 reads CASSPQLNSYEQYF. In nucleotides, the CDR3 is TGTGCCAGCTCACCACAGTTGAACTCCTACGAGCAGTACTTC. The variable domain in full, with the rest retrieved from reference TRBV18 and TRBJ2-7, is NAGVMQNPRHLVRRRGQEARLRCSPMKGHSHVYWYRQLPEEGLKFMVYLQKENIIDESGMPKERFSAEFPKEGPSILRIQQVVRGDSAAYFCASSPQLNSYEQYFGPGTRLTVT.